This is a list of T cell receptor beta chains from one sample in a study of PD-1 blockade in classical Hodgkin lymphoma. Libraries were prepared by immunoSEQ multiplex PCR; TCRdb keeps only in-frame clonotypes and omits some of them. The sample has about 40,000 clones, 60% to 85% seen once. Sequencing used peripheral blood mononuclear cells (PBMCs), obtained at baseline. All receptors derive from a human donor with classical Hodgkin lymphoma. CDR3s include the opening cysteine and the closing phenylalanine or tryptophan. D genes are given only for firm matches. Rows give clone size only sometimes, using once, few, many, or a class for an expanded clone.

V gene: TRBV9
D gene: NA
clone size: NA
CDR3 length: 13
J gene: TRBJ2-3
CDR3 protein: CASTPPPSDTQYF
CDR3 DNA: TGTGCCAGCACCCCTCCCCCCTCGGATACGCAGTATTTT

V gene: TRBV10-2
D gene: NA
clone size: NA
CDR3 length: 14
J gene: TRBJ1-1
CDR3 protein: CASSELRARNEAFF
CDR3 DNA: TGCGCCAGCAGTGAGTTGAGGGCTCGAAATGAAGCTTTCTTT

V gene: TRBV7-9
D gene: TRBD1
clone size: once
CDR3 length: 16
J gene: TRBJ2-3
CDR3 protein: CASSKQGARRTDTQYF
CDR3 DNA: TGTGCCAGCAGCAAGCAGGGGGCGCGGCGCACAGATACGCAGTATTTT

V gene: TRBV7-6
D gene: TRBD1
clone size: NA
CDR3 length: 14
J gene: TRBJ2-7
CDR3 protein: CASSPRTGPGEQYF
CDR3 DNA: TGTGCCAGCAGCCCTAGGACAGGCCCGGGCGAGCAGTACTTC

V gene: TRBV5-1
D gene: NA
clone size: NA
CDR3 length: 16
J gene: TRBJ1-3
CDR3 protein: CASSLVGGGSGNTIYF
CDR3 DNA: TGCGCCAGCAGCTTGGTCGGCGGGGGCTCTGGAAACACCATATATTTT

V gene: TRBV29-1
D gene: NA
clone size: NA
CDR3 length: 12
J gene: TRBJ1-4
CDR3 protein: CSVWGGNEKLFF
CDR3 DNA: TGCAGCGTCTGGGGCGGAAATGAAAAACTGTTTTTT

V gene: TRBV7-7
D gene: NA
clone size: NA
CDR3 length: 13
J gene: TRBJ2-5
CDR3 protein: CASSFRGGETQYF
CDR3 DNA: TGTGCTAGCAGTTTTAGAGGGGGGGAGACCCAGTACTTC

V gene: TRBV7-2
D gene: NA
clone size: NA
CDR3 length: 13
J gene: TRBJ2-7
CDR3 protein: CASSSEGGYEQYF
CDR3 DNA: TGTGCCAGCAGCTCCGAGGGGGGGTACGAGCAGTACTTC

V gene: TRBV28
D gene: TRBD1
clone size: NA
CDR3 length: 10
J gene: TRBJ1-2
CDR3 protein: CASSFRDRIF
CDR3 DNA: TGTGCCAGCAGTTTCCGGGACAGGATCTTC

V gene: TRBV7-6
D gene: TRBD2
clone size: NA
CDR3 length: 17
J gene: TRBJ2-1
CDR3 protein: CASSNPLMAGGDNEQFF
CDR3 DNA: TGTGCCAGCAGCAACCCCCTTATGGCGGGGGGGGACAATGAGCAGTTCTTC

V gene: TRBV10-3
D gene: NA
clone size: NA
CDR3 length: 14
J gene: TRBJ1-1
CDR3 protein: CASHDRPGNTEAFF
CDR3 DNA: TGTGCCAGCCACGACAGGCCCGGCAACACTGAAGCTTTCTTT

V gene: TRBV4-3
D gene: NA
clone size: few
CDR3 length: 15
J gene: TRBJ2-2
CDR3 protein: CASSQDEGVAGELFF
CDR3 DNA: TGCGCCAGCAGCCAAGATGAAGGGGTGGCCGGGGAGCTGTTTTTT

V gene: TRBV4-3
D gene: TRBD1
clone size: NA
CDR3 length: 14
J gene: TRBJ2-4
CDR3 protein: CASSQAGGKNIQYF
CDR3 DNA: TGCGCCAGCAGCCAAGCAGGGGGCAAAAACATTCAGTACTTC

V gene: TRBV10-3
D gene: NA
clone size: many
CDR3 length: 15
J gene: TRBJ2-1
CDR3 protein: CAISEGEALYNEQFF
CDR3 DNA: TGTGCCATCAGTGAAGGGGAGGCTCTCTACAATGAGCAGTTCTTC

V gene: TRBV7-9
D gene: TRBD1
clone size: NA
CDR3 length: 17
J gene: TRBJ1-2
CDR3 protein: CASSGPRDRGIADGYTF
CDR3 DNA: TGTGCCAGCAGCGGACCCCGGGACAGGGGAATTGCCGATGGCTACACCTTC

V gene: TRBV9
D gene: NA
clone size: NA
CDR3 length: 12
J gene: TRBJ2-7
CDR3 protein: CASSQGNYEQYF
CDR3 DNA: TGTGCCAGCAGCCAAGGAAATTACGAGCAGTACTTC

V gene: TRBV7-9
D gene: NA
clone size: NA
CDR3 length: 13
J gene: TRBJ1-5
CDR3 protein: CASSERDNQPQHF
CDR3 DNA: TGTGCCAGCAGCGAACGAGACAATCAGCCCCAGCATTTT

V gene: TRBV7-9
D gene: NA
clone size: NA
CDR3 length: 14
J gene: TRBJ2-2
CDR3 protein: CASSSPWRPGELFF
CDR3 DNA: TGTGCCAGCAGCTCCCCCTGGCGTCCCGGGGAGCTGTTTTTT

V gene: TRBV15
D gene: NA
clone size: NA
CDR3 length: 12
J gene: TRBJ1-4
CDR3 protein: CATSLGRAKLFF
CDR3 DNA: TGTGCCACCAGCCTCGGGCGAGCTAAACTGTTTTTT

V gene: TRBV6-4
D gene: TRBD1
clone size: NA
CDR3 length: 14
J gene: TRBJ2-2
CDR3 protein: CASRTGDDTGELFF
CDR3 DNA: TGTGCCAGCAGGACAGGGGACGACACCGGGGAGCTGTTTTTT

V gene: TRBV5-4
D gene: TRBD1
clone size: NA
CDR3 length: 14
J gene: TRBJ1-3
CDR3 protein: CASSPGQGRNTIYF
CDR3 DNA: TGTGCCAGCAGCCCAGGACAGGGCAGAAACACCATATATTTT

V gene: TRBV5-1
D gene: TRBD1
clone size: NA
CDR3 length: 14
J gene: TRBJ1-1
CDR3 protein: CASRSRDRNTEAFF
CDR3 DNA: TGCGCCAGCAGGTCTCGGGACAGGAACACTGAAGCTTTCTTT

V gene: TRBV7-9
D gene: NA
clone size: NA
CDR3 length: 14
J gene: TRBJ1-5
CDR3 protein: CASSAVYSNQPQHF
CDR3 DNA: TGTGCCAGCAGTGCAGTTTATAGCAATCAGCCCCAGCATTTT

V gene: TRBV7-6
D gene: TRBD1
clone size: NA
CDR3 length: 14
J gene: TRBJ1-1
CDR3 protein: CASSSDRVRTEAFF
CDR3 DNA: TGTGCCAGCAGCTCAGACAGGGTACGGACTGAAGCTTTCTTT

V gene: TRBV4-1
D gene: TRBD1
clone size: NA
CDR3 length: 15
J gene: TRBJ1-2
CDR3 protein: CASSPRGTGGGGYTF
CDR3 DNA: TGCGCCAGCAGCCCTAGAGGGACAGGGGGCGGTGGCTACACCTTC

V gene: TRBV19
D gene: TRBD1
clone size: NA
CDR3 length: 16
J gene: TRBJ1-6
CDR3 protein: CASTPHSGTGTSPLHF
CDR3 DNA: TGTGCCAGTACCCCGCATTCCGGGACAGGGACTTCACCCCTCCACTTT